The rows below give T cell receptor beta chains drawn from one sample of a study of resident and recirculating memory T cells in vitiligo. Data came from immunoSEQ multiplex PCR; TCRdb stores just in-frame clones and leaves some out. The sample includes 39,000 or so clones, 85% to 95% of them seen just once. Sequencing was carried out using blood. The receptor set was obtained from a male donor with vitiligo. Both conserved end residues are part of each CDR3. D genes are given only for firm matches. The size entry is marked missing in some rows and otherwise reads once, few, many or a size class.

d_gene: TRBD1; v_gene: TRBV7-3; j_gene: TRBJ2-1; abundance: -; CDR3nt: TGTGCCAGCAGCATCACCGGGACAGTCAATGAGCAGTTCTTC; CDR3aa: CASSITGTVNEQFF
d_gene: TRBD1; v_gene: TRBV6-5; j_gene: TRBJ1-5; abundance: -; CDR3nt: TGTGCCAGCAGTTTGGGACAGGGGCATCAGCCCCAGCATTTT; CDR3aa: CASSLGQGHQPQHF
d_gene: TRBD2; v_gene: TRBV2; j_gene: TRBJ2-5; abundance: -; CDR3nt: TGTGCCAGCAGAGCTAGCGGGGAGGGGACCCAGTACTTC; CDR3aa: CASRASGEGTQYF
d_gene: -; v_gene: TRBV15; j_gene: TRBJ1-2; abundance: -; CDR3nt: TGTGCCACCAGCAGTCCGGGCTATGGCTACACCTTC; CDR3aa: CATSSPGYGYTF
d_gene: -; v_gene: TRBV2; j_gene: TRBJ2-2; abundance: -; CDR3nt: TGTGCCAGCAGTGGAGGGCTAGTGAGCACCGGGGAGCTGTTTTTT; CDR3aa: CASSGGLVSTGELFF
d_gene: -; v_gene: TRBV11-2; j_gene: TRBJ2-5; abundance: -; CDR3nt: TGTGCCAGCAAGGTAGGGGGAAGACAAGAGACCCAGTACTTC; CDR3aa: CASKVGGRQETQYF
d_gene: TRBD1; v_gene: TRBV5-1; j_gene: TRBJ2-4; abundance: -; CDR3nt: TGCGCCAGCATCAAATCCCCCAGGGGGCAGCCTAGAAAAGCCAAAAACATTCAGTACTTC; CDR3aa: CASIKSPRGQPRKAKNIQYF
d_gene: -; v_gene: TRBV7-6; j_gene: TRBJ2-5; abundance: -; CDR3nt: TGTGCCAGCAGCCAAATCTTCGCACTCCGGGAGACCCAGTACTTC; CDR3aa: CASSQIFALRETQYF
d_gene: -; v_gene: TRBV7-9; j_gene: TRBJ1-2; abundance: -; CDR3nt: TGTGCAGAGGATGAGGGCGCGTACTATGGCTACACCTTC; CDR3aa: CAEDEGAYYGYTF
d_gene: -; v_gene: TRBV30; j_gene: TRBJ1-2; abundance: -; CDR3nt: TGTGCCTGGACTCCCCTAAGGGGCTATGGCTACACCTTC; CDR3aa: CAWTPLRGYGYTF
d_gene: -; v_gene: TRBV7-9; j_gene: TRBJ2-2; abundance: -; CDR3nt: TGTGCCAGCTTCACTCGCGAAGCTAAAAGCACCGGGGAGCTGTTTTTT; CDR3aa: CASFTREAKSTGELFF
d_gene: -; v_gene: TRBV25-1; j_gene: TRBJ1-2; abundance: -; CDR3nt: TGTGCCAGCAGTGAAGTGGGGGGGGATTTCAATGGCTACACCTTC; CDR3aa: CASSEVGGDFNGYTF
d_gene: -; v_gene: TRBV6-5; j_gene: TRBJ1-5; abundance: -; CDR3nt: TGTGCCAGTGGACCAGGAGGGGTCAATCAGCCCCAGCATTTT; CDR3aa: CASGPGGVNQPQHF
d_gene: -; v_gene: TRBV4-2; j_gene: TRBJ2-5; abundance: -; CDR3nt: TGTGCCAGCAGCGGGGGGGCCCAAGAGACCCAGTACTTC; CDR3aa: CASSGGAQETQYF
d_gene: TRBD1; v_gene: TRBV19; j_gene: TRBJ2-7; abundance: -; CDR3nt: TGTGCCAGTAGTATAGGTGGGACAGGGACCTACGAGCAGTACTTC; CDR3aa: CASSIGGTGTYEQYF
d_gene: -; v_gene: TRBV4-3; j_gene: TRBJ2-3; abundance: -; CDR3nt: -; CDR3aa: CASSQDMAGFGSGGGTQYF
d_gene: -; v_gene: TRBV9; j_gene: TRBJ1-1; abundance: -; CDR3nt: TGTGCCAGCTCCTATTACGGGGGAACTGAAGCTTTCTTT; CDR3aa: CASSYYGGTEAFF
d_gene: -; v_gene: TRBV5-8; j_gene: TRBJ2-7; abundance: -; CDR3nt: TGTGCCAGCAGCTTGTGGAACAACGGGGACGAGCAGTACTTC; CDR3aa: CASSLWNNGDEQYF
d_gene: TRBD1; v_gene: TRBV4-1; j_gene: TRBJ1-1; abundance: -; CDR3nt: TGCGCCAGCAGCCACCCAGGAGGGGACAGGAGGAGGGACATGAACACTGAAGCTTTCTTT; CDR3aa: CASSHPGGDRRRDMNTEAFF
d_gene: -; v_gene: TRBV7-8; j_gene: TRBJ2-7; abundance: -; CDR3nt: TGTGCCAGCAGCTTAGTGGCCCACTACGAGCAGTACTTC; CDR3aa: CASSLVAHYEQYF
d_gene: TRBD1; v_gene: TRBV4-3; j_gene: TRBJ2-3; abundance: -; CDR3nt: TGCGCCAGCAGCCAAGGATGGGACAGGGGTACTGGTACGCAGTATTTT; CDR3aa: CASSQGWDRGTGTQYF
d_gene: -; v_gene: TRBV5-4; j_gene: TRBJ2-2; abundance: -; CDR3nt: TGTGCCAGCAGCTTGGCGGCGAACACCGGGGAGCTGTTTTTT; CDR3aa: CASSLAANTGELFF
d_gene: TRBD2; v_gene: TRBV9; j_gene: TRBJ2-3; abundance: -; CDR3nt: TGTGCCAGCAGCTATTTTACTAGCGGGGGAACAGATACGCAGTATTTT; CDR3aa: CASSYFTSGGTDTQYF
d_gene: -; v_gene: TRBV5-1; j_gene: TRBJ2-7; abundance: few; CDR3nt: TGCGCCAGCAGCTCGTTCCCAGGAGGATACGAGCAGTACTTC; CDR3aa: CASSSFPGGYEQYF
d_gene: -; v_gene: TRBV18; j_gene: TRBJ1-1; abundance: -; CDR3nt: TGTGCCAGCTCACCCCTCGCAGGGGACACTGAAGCTTTCTTT; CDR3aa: CASSPLAGDTEAFF
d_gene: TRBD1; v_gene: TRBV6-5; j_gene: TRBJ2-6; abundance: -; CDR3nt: TGTGCCAGCAGGACAGGGGGCGCTGGGGCCAACGTCCTGACTTTC; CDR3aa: CASRTGGAGANVLTF
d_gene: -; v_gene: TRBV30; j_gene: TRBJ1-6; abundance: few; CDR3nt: TGTGCCTGGAGTTCTCATACAGGGTCACCCCTCCACTTT; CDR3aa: CAWSSHTGSPLHF
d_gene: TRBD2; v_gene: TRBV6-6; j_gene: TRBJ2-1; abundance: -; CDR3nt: TGTGCCAGCAGCCTACGGCAGGGAGGAGCGGGGAATGAGCAGTTCTTC; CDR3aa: CASSLRQGGAGNEQFF
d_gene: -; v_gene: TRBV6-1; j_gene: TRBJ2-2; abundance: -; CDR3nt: TGTGCCAGCAGTGTTAGTCGGGCCGGGGAGCTGTTTTTT; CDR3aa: CASSVSRAGELFF
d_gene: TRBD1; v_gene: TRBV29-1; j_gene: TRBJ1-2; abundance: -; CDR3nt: TGCAGCGTTGGGGGCCAGGGGGCAATTGGCTACACCTTC; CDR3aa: CSVGGQGAIGYTF
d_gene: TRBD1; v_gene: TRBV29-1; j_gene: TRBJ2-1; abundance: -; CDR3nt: TGCAGCGTTGCTGGTGGGACAGGACGGGCAGGGACCTACAATGAGCAGTTCTTC; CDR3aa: CSVAGGTGRAGTYNEQFF
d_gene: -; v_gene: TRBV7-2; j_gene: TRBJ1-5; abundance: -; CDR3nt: TGTGCCAGCAGTCTAAGGAGGGGTGAGCCCCAGCATTTT; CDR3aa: CASSLRRGEPQHF
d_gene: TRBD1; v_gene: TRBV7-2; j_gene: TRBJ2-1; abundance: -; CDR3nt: TGTGCCAGCAGCGCGCGACCAGGACAGGGGTCCAATGAGCAGTTCTTC; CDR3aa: CASSARPGQGSNEQFF
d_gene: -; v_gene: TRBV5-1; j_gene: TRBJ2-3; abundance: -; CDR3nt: TGCGCCAGCAGCTTACAGGGCCGAGATACGCAGTATTTT; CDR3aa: CASSLQGRDTQYF
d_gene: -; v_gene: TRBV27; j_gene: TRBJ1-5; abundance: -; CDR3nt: TGTGCCAGCAGTTTAACAGGTTCCAATCAGCCCCAGCATTTT; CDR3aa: CASSLTGSNQPQHF
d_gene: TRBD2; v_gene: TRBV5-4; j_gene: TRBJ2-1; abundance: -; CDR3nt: TGTGCCAGCAGCTTGACTAGCGGGTACAATGAGCAGTTCTTC; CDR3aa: CASSLTSGYNEQFF
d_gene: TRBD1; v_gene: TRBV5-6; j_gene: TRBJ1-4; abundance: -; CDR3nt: TGTGCCAGCAGCTTTTTGGGACAGCAAAATGAAAAACTGTTTTTT; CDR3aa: CASSFLGQQNEKLFF
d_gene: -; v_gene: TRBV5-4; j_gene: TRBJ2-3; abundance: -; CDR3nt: TGTGCCAGCAGCCCACGGCCGAATGGGGAGGACGCGGATACGCAGTATTTT; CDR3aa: CASSPRPNGEDADTQYF
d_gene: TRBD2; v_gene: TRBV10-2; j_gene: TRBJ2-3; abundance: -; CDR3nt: TGCGCCAGCAGGACTAGCGGGGGAGATACGCAGTATTTT; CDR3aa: CASRTSGGDTQYF
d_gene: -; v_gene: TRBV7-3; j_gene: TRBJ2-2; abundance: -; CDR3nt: TGTGCCAGCAGCTTATCGGGGGGCGTCAACACCGGGGAGCTGTTTTTT; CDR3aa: CASSLSGGVNTGELFF
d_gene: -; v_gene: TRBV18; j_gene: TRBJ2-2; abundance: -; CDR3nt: TGTGCCAGCTCACCACTAACCGGGAACACCGGGGAGCTGTTTTTT; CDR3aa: CASSPLTGNTGELFF
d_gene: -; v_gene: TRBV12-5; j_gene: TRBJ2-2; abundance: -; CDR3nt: TGTGCTAGTGGTTTGGGACAGACGAACACCGGGGAGCTGTTTTTT; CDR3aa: CASGLGQTNTGELFF
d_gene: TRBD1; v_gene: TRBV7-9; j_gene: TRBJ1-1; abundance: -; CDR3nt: TGTGCCAGCAGCTTAGCCCGACAGGGTGGTGAAGCTTTCTTT; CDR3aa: CASSLARQGGEAFF
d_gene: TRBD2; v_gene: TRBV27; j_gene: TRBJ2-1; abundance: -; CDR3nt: TGTGCCAGCACACCTAGGGCGGGGGGGCGGGGTGAGCAGTTCTTC; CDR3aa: CASTPRAGGRGEQFF
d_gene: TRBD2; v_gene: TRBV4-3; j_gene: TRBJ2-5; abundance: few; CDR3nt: TGCGCCAGCAGCCAAGTATTAGCGGGGGAGGGTGGTGAGACCCAGTACTTC; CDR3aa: CASSQVLAGEGGETQYF
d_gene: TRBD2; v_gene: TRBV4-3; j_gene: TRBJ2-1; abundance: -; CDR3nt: TGCGCCAGCAGCCCATCGGGGGGGGCCCACAATGAGCAGTTCTTC; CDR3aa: CASSPSGGAHNEQFF
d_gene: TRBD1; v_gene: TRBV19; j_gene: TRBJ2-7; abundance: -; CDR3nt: TGTGCCAGTAGTATTAGCAGGGACAGCCCCTACGAGCAGTACTTC; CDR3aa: CASSISRDSPYEQYF
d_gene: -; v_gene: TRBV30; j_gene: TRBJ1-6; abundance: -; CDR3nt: TGTGCCTGGAAGAACACCGGAGGGCTTTCACCCCTCCACTTT; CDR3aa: CAWKNTGGLSPLHF
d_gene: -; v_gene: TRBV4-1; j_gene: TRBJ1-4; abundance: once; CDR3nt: TGCGCCAGCAGCAGCAGAGACACAACTAATGAAAAACTGTTTTTT; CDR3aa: CASSSRDTTNEKLFF
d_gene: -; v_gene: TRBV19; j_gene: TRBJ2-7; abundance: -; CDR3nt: TGTGCCAGTAGTCGAGGAGGGGGGGTCTCCTACGAGCAGTACTTC; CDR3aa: CASSRGGGVSYEQYF
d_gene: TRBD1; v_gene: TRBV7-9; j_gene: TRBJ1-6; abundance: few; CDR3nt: TGTGCCAGCAGCTTAGCGGGGGACAGGGGTCAGGCCCTCCACTTT; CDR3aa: CASSLAGDRGQALHF
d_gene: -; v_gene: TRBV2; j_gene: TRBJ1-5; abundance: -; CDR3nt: TGTGCCAGCAGTGAGTCCTCGGCCCAGCATTTT; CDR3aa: CASSESSAQHF
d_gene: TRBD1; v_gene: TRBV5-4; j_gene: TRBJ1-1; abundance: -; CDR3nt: TGTGCCAGCAGCTTATGGACAGGGCTTAAGAACACTGAAGCTTTCTTT; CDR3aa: CASSLWTGLKNTEAFF
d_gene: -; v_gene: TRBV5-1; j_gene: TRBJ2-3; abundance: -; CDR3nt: TGCGCCAGCAGCATCGGGAGCACAGATACGCAGTATTTT; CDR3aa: CASSIGSTDTQYF
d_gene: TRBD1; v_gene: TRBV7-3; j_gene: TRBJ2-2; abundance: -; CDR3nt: TGTGCCAGCAGCTTAAGCAGGGACAGCACCGGGGAGCTGTTTTTT; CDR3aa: CASSLSRDSTGELFF
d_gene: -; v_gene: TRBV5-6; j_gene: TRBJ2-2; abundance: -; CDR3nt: TGTGCCAGCACCCAACAGGGAAGGAGTGCCGGGGAGCTGTTTTTT; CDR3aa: CASTQQGRSAGELFF
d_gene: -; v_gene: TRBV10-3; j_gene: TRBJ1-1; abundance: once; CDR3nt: TGTGCCATCAGTGTAGGCGGCCCAGACACTGAAGCTTTCTTT; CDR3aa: CAISVGGPDTEAFF
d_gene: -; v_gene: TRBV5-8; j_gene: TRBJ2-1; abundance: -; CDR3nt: TGTGCCAGCAGCTTGGCCGCAAGGGGCGGGGGCCCTGATGAGCAGTTCTTC; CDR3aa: CASSLAARGGGPDEQFF